These 4 T cell receptor beta chains were sequenced from one sample in a study of T-cell memory formation after mild COVID-19. TCRdb passed the 5' RACE reads through MiXCR, listing each CDR3 protein once. The table lists about 560,000 distinct CDR3 sequences, roughly 17% of them singletons. The sample consisted of PBMCs or a T cell subset sorted from them (not recorded which). The receptors shown here come from an adult woman who had mild COVID-19 (a few samples of this study predate the infection). Cell type and time point are not known.

This clonotype was detected ten times or more. The chain is built from TRBV7-2 and TRBJ2-2, with D perhaps TRBD2 (6 bases). V dropped 1 base and J dropped 4 bases, with 13 bases sitting between them. The CDR3 has 16 amino acids. Germline V gene lookup returns CDR1 SGHTA and CDR2 FQGNSA. Here the CDR3 reads CASSLVGQGGTGELFF. In DNA, the CDR3 is TGTGCCAGCAGCTTAGTCGGCCAGGGAGGCACCGGGGAGCTGTTTTTT.

This chain uses TRBV15 with TRBJ1-2; no firm D call. Germline V CDR1 and CDR2: LNHNV, YYDKDF (reference sequence). This CDR3 has 13 amino acids. Trimming removed 3 bases from V and 6 bases from J, with 11 bases in between. The CDR3 DNA is TGTGCCACCAGCAGCGTCCGAGCCAATGGCTACACCTTC. As protein: CATSSVRANGYTF. Complete variable domain (other parts from reference TRBV15 and TRBJ1-2): DAMVIQNPRYQVTQFGKPVTLSCSQTLNHNVMYWYQQKSSQAPKLLFHYYDKDFNNEADTPDNFQSRRPNTSFCFLDIRSPGLGDTAMYLCATSSVRANGYTFGSGTRLTVV.

The gene calls are TRBV13 and TRBJ2-1; possible D gene TRBD2, 6 bases. V lost 8 bases and J 5 bases, leaving 16 bases between the germline ends. This CDR3 is built from 14 residues. CDR1 and CDR2 from the germline V gene are PRHDT and FYEKMQ (reference sequence). CDR3 protein: CASSPTVADNEQFF. The DNA for the CDR3 is TGTGCCAGCTCCCCAACGGTAGCGGACAATGAGCAGTTCTTC.

This clonotype appeared a few times. The genes are TRBV9 and TRBJ2-1, with D perhaps TRBD2 (6 bases). There are 13 residues in the CDR3. Germline CDR1 and CDR2: SGDLS and YYNGEE. Deletions cut 6 bases from V and 7 bases from J, with 14 bases between. The CDR3 DNA reads as TGTGCCAGCACGGGAGACGGAGGGAATGAGCAGTTCTTC. Protein sequence: CASTGDGGNEQFF.